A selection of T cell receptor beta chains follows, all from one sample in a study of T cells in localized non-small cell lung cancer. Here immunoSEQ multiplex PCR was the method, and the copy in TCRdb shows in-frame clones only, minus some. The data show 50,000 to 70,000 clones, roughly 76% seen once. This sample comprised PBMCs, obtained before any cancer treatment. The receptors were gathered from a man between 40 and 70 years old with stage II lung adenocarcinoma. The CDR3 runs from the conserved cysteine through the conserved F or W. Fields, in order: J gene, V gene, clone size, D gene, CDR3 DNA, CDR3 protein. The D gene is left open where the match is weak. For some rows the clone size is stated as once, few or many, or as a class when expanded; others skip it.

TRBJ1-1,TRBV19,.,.,TGTGCCAGTAGTATAACCCAGGACCTAATCAGGGAGACTGAAGCTTTCTTT,CASSITQDLIRETEAFF
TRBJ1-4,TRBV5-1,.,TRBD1,TGCGCCAGCAGCTTAGAGCGACAGGGGCGTGGTGAAAAACTGTTTTTT,CASSLERQGRGEKLFF
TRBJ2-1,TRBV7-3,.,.,TGTGCCAGCAGCTTAGACGGGAACAATGAGCAGTTCTTC,CASSLDGNNEQFF
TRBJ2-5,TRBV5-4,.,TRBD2,TGTGCCAGCAGTTCCGGGACTAGCGGTATAGGGCAAGAGACCCAGTACTTC,CASSSGTSGIGQETQYF
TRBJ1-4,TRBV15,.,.,TGTGCCACCAGCAACCGGGCTGCAACTAATGAAAAACTGTTTTTT,CATSNRAATNEKLFF
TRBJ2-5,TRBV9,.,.,TGTGCCAGCAGCATATCGGAGGGCCGAGAGACCCAGTACTTC,CASSISEGRETQYF
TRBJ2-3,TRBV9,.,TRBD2,TGTGCCAGCAGCGAAACTAGCGGGAGGTTGGCGGCGCAGTATTTT,CASSETSGRLAAQYF
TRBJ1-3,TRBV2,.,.,TGTGCCAGCAGTGGACAGAGCTCTGGAAACACCATATATTTT,CASSGQSSGNTIYF
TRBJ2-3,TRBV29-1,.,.,TGCAGCGTTAGGAGGGGCACAGATACGCAGTATTTT,CSVRRGTDTQYF
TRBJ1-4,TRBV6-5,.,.,TGTGCCAGCACCGAGGGGGGGGCGAGAGGTGAAAAACTGTTTTTT,CASTEGGARGEKLFF
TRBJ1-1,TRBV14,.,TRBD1,TGTGCCAGCAGCCAAGATCAGGGACAGAACATGAACACTGAAGCTTTCTTT,CASSQDQGQNMNTEAFF
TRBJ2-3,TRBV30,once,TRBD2,TGTGCCTGGAGTTTAGCGGGAGGTACGCAGTATTTT,CAWSLAGGTQYF
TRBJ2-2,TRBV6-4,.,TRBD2,TGTGCCAGCAGTGAGGGACTAGCGGCGAACACCGGGGAGCTGTTTTTT,CASSEGLAANTGELFF
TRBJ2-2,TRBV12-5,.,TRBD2,TGTGCCAAAAATTGGACTAGCGGAGGGACCGGGGAGCTGTTTTTT,CAKNWTSGGTGELFF